The entry below gives a single T cell receptor (beta chain) sequence along with its context. Antigen specificity is unknown. Unique molecular identifiers tagged the TCR beta cDNA libraries. TCRdb ran MiXCR on the PCR reads and lists one entry per CDR3 protein. This table has more than 450,000 distinct CDR3 sequences, around 47% appearing once. This sample is drawn from a study of post-analysis software for immune sequencing data. Study summary: Both relapsing-remitting and secondary progressive multiple sclerosis featured among the disease courses, as did progressive-relapsing multiple sclerosis. Broader study findings: Those with multiple sclerosis, the patient group, showed significantly lower normalized Chao1 diversity than controls. Batch-mates among the samples co-clustered strongly by F measure.

This TCR was recovered from a girl under 18 with multiple sclerosis. Sequencing was performed on blood.

CDR3 DNA sequence: TGTGCCAGCAGCCCAGTTTACTACGAGCAGTACTTC. Amino acid sequence: CASSPVYYEQYF. This chain uses TRBV7-8 with TRBJ2-7; unclear D gene. Looked up from germline, CDR1 is SGHVS and CDR2 is FQNEAQ. The CDR3 spans 12 residues. V was pared by 5 bases and J by 3 bases, with 8 bases between.